The 20 T cell receptor beta chains presented below share a single source sample, sequenced in a study of cytomegalovirus exposure and HLA in healthy donors (dated by TCRdb to 2017 to 2019). The receptor library was made with the immunoSEQ multiplex PCR assay. A mixture of 60 forward primers for TCR Vbeta segments and 13 reverse primers for TCR Jbeta segments was used in the multiplex PCR. Imported from immuneACCESS, the table was reduced by TCRdb to in-frame sequences with V and J called. These copies leave out some clones; in studies compared against another copy, an unresolved V gene accounts for under half, and the cause of the remainder is not known. The sample table holds roughly 220,000 clones, of which approximately 70% were seen once. 2.5% to 3% of the sample rests with the top ten. The sequenced sample consisted of PBMCs. These receptors were taken from a man in his forties in good health and CMV-seropositive.

The chain joins TRBV11-2 to TRBJ1-4, with D hard to call. This CDR3 is 14 amino acids long. Germline-derived CDR1 and CDR2 are SGHAT and FQNNGV. V lost 1 base to trimming and J lost 6 bases, with 9 bases between them. CDR3 coding DNA: TGTGCCAGCAGCTTAGGACACTTATATGAAAAACTGTTTTTT. It codes for CASSLGHLYEKLFF.

The chain has TRBV7-2 and TRBJ2-3, with TRBD2 identical over 8 bases. V lost 5 bases to trimming and J lost 3 bases; unmatched junction nucleotides: 4. The CDR3 runs to 14 residues. Germline V CDR1 and CDR2: SGHTA, FQGNSA. CDR3 in DNA: TGTGCCAGCAGCCGAGTAGCGGGGACAGATACGCAGTATTTT. Translating gives CASSRVAGTDTQYF.

The chain links TRBV19 to TRBJ2-2; D is perhaps TRBD1 (5 bases). The V gene's germline CDR1 is LNHDA and CDR2 SQIVND (reference sequence). V lost 11 bases and J lost 5, with 18 bases in between. The CDR3 consists of 14 residues. The DNA for the CDR3 is TGTGCCCCCCGGGTGGTATACAGGACCGGGGAGCTGTTTTTT. Amino acids: CAPRVVYRTGELFF.

This clone appeared a few times. The rearrangement joins TRBV4-2 to TRBJ2-2; D is possibly TRBD1 (5 bases). Trimming removed 1 base at V and 7 bases at J, with 7 bases between. CDR3 length: 13 amino acids. Germline-derived CDR1 and CDR2 are LGHNA and YNFKEQ. CDR3: CASSQGGDGELFF. For the CDR3, the DNA is TGTGCCAGCAGCCAAGGGGGCGACGGGGAGCTGTTTTTT.

The chain couples TRBV29-1 to TRBJ1-2; D perhaps matches TRBD1 (6 bases). The germline CDR1 and CDR2 sequences are SQVTM and ANQGSEA. This CDR3 contains 14 residues. V lost 7 bases and J 6 bases, leaving 21 bases between the germline ends. For the CDR3, the DNA is TGCAGCGCCGCGACCATGAGGACAGATAATGGCTACACCTTC. It is translated as CSAATMRTDNGYTF.

CDR3 coding DNA: TGTGCTAGTGGTCCCACGTCTGGGACTGAACAAGAGACCCAGTACTTC. Amino acids: CASGPTSGTEQETQYF. V and J are TRBV12-5 and TRBJ2-5; D possibly corresponds to TRBD2 (6 bases). The CDR3 runs 16 residues. Germline V gene lookup returns CDR1 LGHNT and CDR2 FRNRAP. V dropped 5 bases and J dropped 2 bases, with 18 bases sitting between them. Based on the CDR3 plus reference TRBV12-5 and TRBJ2-5, the full variable domain is DARVTQTPRHKVTEMGQEVTMRCQPILGHNTVFWYRQTMMQGLELLAYFRNRAPLDDSGMPKDRFSAEMPDATLATLKIQPSEPRDSAVYFCASGPTSGTEQETQYFGPGTRLLVL.

CDR3: CASRINDITGELFF. CDR3 nucleotides: TGTGCCAGCAGAATAAACGACATCACCGGGGAGCTGTTTTTT. The chain couples TRBV2 to TRBJ2-2; no firm D call. CDR3 length: 14 residues. Trimming shortened V by 6 bases and J by 4 bases, and 12 bases separated the two germline ends. Germline V gene data show CDR1 as SNHLY and CDR2 as FYNNEI.

This clone was seen more than once but under ten times. The chain carries TRBV5-5 and TRBJ1-2; TRBD1 matches 10 bases. This CDR3 contains 18 residues. V was clipped by 3 bases and J by 1 base; unmatched bases: 12. Germline V gives CDR1 SGHKS, CDR2 YYEKEE (reference sequence). CDR3 sequence: CASSSKAHGDRGNYGYTF. The CDR3 DNA reads as TGTGCCAGCAGCTCGAAGGCCCATGGGGACAGGGGTAACTATGGCTACACCTTC.

This chain links TRBV19 with TRBJ1-4; the match to TRBD1 covers 9 bases. The CDR3 length is 15 residues. The germline gives CDR1 LNHDA, CDR2 SQIVND (reference sequence). Trimming cost V 4 bases and J 7 bases; bases outside gene matches: 7. The chain's CDR3 is CASSKQGALGEKLFF. The CDR3 nucleotides read TGTGCCAGTAGTAAACAGGGGGCGCTTGGTGAAAAACTGTTTTTT.

The chain combines TRBV10-3 with TRBJ2-3; D perhaps matches TRBD2 (6 bases). V was shortened by 0 bases and J by 2 bases, with 9 bases between the two germline ends. Germline V gene sequence: CDR1 ENHRY, CDR2 SYGVKD. The CDR3 totals 15 residues. CDR3 residues: CAISESGGFTDTQYF. The CDR3 DNA follows: TGTGCCATCAGTGAGTCGGGGGGATTCACAGATACGCAGTATTTT.

V is TRBV7-2 and J is TRBJ1-3; D unresolved. V was clipped by 7 bases and J by 3 bases, with 16 bases between them. CDR1 and CDR2 (germline): SGHTA, FQGNSA. This CDR3 is built from 15 residues. The CDR3 DNA follows: TGTGCCAGCACCCCCGGCGGTTTAAATGGAAACACCATATATTTT. Encoded protein: CASTPGGLNGNTIYF. Full variable domain (rest looked up from reference TRBV7-2 and TRBJ1-3): GAGVSQSPSNKVTEKGKDVELRCDPISGHTALYWYRQSLGQGLEFLIYFQGNSAPDKSGLPSDRFSAERTGGSVSTLTIQRTQQEDSAVYLCASTPGGLNGNTIYFGEGSWLTVV.

This clone has only a few counts. This chain connects TRBV11-2 to TRBJ1-2; the D is unclear. V lost 5 bases and J lost 0, with 10 bases in between. Germline CDR1 SGHAT, CDR2 FQNNGV. The CDR3 is 14 amino acids. CDR3 in DNA: TGTGCCAGCAGCCTTACAGCAGCTAACTATGGCTACACCTTC. It codes for CASSLTAANYGYTF.

This clone occurred a few times. The chain couples TRBV7-2 to TRBJ1-4; D perhaps matches TRBD1 (5 bases). From germline, CDR1 is SGHTA and CDR2 FQGNSA. Trimming took 4 bases from V and 6 from J, leaving 15 bases between them. CDR3 length: 15 residues. The DNA for the CDR3 is TGTGCCAGCAGCTCAGAGGCAGGGTGGGATGAAAAACTGTTTTTT. Amino acids: CASSSEAGWDEKLFF.

The chain is built from TRBV5-1 and TRBJ1-3, with D uncertain. CDR3 length equals 17 residues. The V gene's germline CDR1 is SGHRS and CDR2 YFSETQ. The ends were cut back, 4 bases at V and 0 bases at J, with 17 bases in the middle. The CDR3 nucleotides are TGCGCCAGCAGCCCTCTAAGAGGGTCGAGCTCTGGAAACACCATATATTTT. Protein product: CASSPLRGSSSGNTIYF.

As to this clone: Mismatch with germline at one junction end may stem from a read error. Other nucleotide sequences in the sample specify the same CDR3. The genes are TRBV7-2 and TRBJ1-6; possibly TRBD1 for D (5 bases). The CDR3 spans 19 residues. Germline-derived CDR1 and CDR2 are SGHTA and FQGNSA. In nucleotides, the CDR3 is TGTGCTAGCAGCTTAGTCGGGGGTCCGGTTGGGTCCTATAATTCACCCCTCCACTTT. Residues: CASSLVGGPVGSYNSPLHF.

The chain links TRBV5-1 to TRBJ1-1, with TRBD1 identical over 8 bases. The CDR3 runs to 14 residues. V lost 7 bases, J lost 1 base, and 6 bases stayed unmatched. The germline V gene encodes CDR1 SGHRS and CDR2 YFSETQ. The CDR3 DNA follows: TGCGCCAGCGTCTCCGACAGGGGGAACACTGAAGCTTTCTTT. This codes for CASVSDRGNTEAFF.

This sequence joins TRBV10-2 and TRBJ2-3; 9 nucleotides line up with TRBD2. Trimming cost V 7 bases and J 5 bases; bases outside gene matches: 4. The CDR3 has 13 amino acids. CDR1 is WSHSY, CDR2 SAAADI, per germline. CDR3: CASKAGGGDTQYF. CDR3 nucleotide sequence: TGCGCCAGCAAGGCGGGGGGGGGAGATACGCAGTATTTT.

V is TRBV6-1 and J is TRBJ1-6, with D uncertain. Germline loops: CDR1 MNHNS, CDR2 SASEGT. V was trimmed by 1 base and J by 7 bases, leaving 5 bases between them. The CDR3 has 13 residues. The CDR3 spells CASSEDKNSPLHF. The CDR3 DNA reads as TGTGCCAGCAGTGAAGATAAAAATTCACCCCTCCACTTT.

In this sample, this clone turned up a few times. The chain couples TRBV7-3 to TRBJ2-7, with a tentative D call TRBD2 (5 bases). V was clipped by 2 bases and J by 2 bases, with 16 bases between them. This CDR3 is built from 16 residues. Germline V gene lookup returns CDR1 SGHTA and CDR2 FQGTGA. In DNA form, the CDR3 reads TGTGCCAGCAGCTTAGAGGGATCAAAGCGGCCCTACGAGCAGTACTTC. Translation: CASSLEGSKRPYEQYF.

This clone has a single count. This chain joins TRBV5-1 and TRBJ1-2; 10 nucleotides agree with TRBD1. Trimming at V came to 4 bases and at J to 4 bases, leaving 7 bases not matched to a gene. Germline loops: CDR1 SGHRS, CDR2 YFSETQ. There are 15 residues in the CDR3. The CDR3 loop is CASSPGQGGSYGYTF. In DNA, the CDR3 is TGCGCCAGCAGCCCCGGACAGGGGGGAAGCTATGGCTACACCTTC.